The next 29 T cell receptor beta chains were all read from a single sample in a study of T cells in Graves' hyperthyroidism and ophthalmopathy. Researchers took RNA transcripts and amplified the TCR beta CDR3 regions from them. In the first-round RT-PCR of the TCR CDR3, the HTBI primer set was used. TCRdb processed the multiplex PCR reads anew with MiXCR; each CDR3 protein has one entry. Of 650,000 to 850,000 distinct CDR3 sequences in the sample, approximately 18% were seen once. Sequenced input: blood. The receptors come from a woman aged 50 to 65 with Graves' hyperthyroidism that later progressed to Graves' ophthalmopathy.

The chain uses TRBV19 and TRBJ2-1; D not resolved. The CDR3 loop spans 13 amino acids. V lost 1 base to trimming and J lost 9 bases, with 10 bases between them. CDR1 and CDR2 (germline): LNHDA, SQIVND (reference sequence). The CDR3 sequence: CASSIGARREQFF. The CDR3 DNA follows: TGTGCCAGTAGTATAGGGGCCCGGCGTGAGCAGTTCTTC.

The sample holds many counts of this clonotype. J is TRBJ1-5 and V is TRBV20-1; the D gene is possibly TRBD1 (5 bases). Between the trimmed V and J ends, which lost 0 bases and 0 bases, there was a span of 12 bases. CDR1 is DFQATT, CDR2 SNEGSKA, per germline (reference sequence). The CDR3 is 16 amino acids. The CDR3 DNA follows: TGCAGTGCTAGAGATCCTAGGGGCCTTAGCAATCAGCCCCAGCATTTT. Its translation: CSARDPRGLSNQPQHF.

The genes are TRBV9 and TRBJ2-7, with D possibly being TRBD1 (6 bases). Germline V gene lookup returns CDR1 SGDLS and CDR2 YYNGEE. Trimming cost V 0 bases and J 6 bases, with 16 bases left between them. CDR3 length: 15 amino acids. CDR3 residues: CASSVGRGLEGEQYF. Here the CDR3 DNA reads TGTGCCAGCAGCGTAGGAAGGGGGTTGGAAGGCGAGCAGTACTTC.

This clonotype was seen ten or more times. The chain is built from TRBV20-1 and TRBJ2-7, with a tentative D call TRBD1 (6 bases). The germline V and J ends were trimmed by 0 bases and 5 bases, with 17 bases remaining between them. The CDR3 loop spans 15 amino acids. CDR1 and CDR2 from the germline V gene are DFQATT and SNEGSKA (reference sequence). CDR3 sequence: CSARDGRGTADEQYF. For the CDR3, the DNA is TGCAGTGCTAGAGACGGCAGGGGAACGGCCGACGAGCAGTACTTC.

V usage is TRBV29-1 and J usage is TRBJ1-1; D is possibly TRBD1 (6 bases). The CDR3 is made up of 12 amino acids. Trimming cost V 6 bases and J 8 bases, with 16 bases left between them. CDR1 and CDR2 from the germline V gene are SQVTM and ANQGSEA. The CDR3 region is CSVRVRDIEAFF. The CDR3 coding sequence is TGCAGCGTCAGGGTGAGGGACATCGAAGCTTTCTTT.

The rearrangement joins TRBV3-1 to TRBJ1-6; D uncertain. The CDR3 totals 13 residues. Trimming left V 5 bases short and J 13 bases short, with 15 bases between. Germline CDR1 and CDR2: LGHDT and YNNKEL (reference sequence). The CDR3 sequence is CASSNQESGPLHF. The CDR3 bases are TGTGCCAGCAGCAACCAGGAAAGTGGGCCCCTCCACTTT. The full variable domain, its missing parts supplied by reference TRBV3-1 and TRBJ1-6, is DTAVSQTPKYLVTQMGNDKSIKCEQNLGHDTMYWYKQDSKKFLKIMFSYNNKELIINETVPNRFSPKSPDKAHLNLHINSLELGDSAVYFCASSNQESGPLHFGNGTRLTVT.

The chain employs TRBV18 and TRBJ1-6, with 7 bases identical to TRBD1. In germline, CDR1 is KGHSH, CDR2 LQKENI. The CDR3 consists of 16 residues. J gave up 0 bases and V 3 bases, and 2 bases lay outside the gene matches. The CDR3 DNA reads TGTGCCAGCTCACCCGCAGGGGGCTCCTATAATTCACCCCTCCACTTT. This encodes CASSPAGGSYNSPLHF.

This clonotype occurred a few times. The CDR3 DNA reads as TGTGCCAGCTCACCAGGGCAGTCAACCGGGGAGCTGTTTTTT. Amino acid sequence: CASSPGQSTGELFF. The V gene is TRBV18, the J gene TRBJ2-2, with D unclear. The germline V gene has CDR1 KGHSH and CDR2 LQKENI. This CDR3 contains 14 residues. Between the trimmed V and J ends, which lost 2 bases and 5 bases, there was a span of 9 bases.

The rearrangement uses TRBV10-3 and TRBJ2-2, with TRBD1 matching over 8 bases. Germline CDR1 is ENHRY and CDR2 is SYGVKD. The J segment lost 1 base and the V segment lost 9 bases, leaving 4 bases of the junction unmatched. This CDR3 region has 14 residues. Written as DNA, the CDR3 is TGTGCCATAGACAGGGGCAAGAACACCGGGGAGCTGTTTTTT. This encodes CAIDRGKNTGELFF.

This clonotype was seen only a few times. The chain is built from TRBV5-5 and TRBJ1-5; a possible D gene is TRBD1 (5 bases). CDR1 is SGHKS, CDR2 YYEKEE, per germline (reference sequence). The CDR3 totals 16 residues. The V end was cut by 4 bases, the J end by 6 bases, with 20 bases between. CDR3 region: CASSPSTGEGGQPQHF. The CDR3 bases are TGTGCCAGCAGCCCCAGTACGGGGGAGGGTGGTCAGCCCCAGCATTTT.

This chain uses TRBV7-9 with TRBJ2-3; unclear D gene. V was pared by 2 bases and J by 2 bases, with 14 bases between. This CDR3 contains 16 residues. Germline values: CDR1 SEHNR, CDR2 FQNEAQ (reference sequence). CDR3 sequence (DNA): TGTGCCAGCAGCTTATATCGTGACTTTTCCACAGATACGCAGTATTTT. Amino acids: CASSLYRDFSTDTQYF.

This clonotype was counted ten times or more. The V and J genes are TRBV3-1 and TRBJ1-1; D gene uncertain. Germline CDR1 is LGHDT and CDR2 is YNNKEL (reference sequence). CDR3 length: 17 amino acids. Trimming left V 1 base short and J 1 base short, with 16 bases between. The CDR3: CASSQVIQHPRNTEAFF. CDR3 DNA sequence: TGTGCCAGCAGCCAAGTAATTCAGCATCCAAGGAACACTGAAGCTTTCTTT.

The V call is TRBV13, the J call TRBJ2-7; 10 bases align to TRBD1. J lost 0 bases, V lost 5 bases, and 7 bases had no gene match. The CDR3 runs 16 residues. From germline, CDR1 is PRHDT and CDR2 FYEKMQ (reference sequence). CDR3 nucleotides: TGTGCCAGCAGCCCGGGACAGGGGAGGTCCTCCTACGAGCAGTACTTC. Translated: CASSPGQGRSSYEQYF.

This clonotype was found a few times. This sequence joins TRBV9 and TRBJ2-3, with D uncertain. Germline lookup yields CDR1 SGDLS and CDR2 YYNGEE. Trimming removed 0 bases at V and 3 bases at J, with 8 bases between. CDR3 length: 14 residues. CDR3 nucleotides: TGTGCCAGCAGCGTAGGGTCAATTACAGATACGCAGTATTTT. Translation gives CASSVGSITDTQYF.

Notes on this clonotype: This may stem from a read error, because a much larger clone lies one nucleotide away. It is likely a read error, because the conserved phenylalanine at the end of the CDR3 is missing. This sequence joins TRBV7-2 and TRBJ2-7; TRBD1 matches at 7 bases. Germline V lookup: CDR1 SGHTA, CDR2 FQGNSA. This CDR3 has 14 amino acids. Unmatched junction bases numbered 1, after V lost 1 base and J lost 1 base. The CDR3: CASSLVGQSYEQYL. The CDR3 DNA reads TGTGCCAGCAGCTTAGTGGGACAGTCCTACGAGCAGTACCTC.

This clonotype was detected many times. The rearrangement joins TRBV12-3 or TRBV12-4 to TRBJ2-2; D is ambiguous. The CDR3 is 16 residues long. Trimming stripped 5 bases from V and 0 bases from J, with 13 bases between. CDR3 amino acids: CASSPWTATNTGELFF. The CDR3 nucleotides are TGTGCCAGCAGTCCCTGGACCGCGACGAACACCGGGGAGCTGTTTTTT.

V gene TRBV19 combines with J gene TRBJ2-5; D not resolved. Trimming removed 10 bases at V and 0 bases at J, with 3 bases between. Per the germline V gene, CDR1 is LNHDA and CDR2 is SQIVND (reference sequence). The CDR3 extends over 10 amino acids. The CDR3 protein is CATHQETQYF. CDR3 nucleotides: TGTGCCACCCACCAAGAGACCCAGTACTTC.

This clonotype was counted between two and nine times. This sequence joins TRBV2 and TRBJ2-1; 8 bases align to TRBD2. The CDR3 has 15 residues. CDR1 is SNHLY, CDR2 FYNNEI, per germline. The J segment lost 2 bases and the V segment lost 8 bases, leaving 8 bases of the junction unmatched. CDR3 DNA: TGTGCCAGCGGTGCTGAACTAGCGGCCTACAATGAGCAGTTCTTC. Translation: CASGAELAAYNEQFF. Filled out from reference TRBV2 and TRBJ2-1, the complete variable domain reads EPEVTQTPSHQVTQMGQEVILRCVPISNHLYFYWYRQILGQKVEFLVSFYNNEISEKSEIFDDQFSVERPDGSNFTLKIRSTKLEDSAMYFCASGAELAAYNEQFFGPGTRLTVL.

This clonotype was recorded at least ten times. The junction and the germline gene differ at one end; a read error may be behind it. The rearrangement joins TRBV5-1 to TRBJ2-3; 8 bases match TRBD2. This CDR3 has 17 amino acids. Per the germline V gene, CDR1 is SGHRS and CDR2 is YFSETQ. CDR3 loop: CASRLEAGDPSTDTQYF. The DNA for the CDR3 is TGCGCCAGCAGGTTGGAAGCGGGGGACCCTAGCACAGATACGCAGTATTTT. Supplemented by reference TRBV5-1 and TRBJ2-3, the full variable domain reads KAGVTQTPRYLIKTRGQQVTLSCSPISGHRSVSWYQQTPGQGLQFLFEYFSETQRNKGNFPGRFSGRQFSNSRSEMNVSTLELGDSALYLCASRLEAGDPSTDTQYFGPGTRLTVL.

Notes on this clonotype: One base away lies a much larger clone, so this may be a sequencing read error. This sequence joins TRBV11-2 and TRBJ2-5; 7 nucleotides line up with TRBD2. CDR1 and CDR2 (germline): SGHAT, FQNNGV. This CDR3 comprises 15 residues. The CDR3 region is CASSPGTNYQEAQYF. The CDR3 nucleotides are TGTGCCAGCAGCCCCGGGACTAACTACCAAGAGGCCCAGTACTTC. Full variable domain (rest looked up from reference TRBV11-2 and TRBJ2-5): EAGVAQSPRYKIIEKRQSVAFWCNPISGHATLYWYQQILGQGPKLLIQFQNNGVVDDSQLPKDRFSAERLKGVDSTLKIQPAKLEDSAVYLCASSPGTNYQEAQYFGPGTRLLVL.

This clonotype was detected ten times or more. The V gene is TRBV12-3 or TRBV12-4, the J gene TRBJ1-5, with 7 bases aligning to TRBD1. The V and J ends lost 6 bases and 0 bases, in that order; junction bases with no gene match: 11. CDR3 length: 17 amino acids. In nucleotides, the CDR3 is TGTGCCAGCAGGTCTGGACAGGCGATCCATAGCAATCAGCCCCAGCATTTT. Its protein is CASRSGQAIHSNQPQHF.

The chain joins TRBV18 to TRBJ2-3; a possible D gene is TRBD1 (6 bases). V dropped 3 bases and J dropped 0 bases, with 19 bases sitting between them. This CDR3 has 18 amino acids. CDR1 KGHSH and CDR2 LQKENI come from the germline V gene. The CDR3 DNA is TGTGCCAGCTCACCGCTTCCTCCCACGGGACAAAGCACAGATACGCAGTATTTT. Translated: CASSPLPPTGQSTDTQYF.

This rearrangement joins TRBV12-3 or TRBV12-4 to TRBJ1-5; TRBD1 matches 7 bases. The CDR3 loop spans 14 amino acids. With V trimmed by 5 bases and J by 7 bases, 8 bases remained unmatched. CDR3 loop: CASSMTGYGQPQHF. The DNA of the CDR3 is TGTGCCAGCAGTATGACAGGGTACGGGCAGCCCCAGCATTTT.

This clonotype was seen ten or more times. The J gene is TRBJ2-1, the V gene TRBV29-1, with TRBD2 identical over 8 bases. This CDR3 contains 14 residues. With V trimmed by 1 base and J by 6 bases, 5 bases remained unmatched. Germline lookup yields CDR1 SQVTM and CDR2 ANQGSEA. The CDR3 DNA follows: TGCAGCGTTGAAGGGACTAGCTTCGGCAATGAGCAGTTCTTC. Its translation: CSVEGTSFGNEQFF.

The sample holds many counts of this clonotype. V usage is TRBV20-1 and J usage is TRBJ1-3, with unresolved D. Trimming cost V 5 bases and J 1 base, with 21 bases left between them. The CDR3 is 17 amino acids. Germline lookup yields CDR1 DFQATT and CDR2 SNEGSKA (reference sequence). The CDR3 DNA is TGCAGTGCTCATGAACGGGCTGCCCTAAGATCTGGAAACACCATATATTTT. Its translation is CSAHERAALRSGNTIYF.

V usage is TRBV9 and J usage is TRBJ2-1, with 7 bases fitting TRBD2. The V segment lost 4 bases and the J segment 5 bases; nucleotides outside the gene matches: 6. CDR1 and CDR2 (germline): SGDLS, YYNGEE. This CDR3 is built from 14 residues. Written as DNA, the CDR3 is TGTGCCAGCAGCAAAATGGGGGGGAACAATGAGCAGTTCTTC. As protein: CASSKMGGNNEQFF.

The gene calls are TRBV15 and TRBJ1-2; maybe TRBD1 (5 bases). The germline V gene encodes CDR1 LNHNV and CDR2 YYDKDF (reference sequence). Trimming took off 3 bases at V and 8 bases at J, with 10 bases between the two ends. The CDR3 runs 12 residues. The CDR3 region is CATSRTGGGYTF. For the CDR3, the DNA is TGTGCCACCAGCAGGACGGGGGGGGGCTACACCTTC.

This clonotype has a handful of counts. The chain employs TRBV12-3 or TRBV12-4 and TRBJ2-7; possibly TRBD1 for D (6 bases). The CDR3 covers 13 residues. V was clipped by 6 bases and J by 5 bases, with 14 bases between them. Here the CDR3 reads CASRIQGSNEQYF. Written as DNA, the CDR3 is TGTGCCAGCAGGATACAGGGAAGCAACGAGCAGTACTTC.

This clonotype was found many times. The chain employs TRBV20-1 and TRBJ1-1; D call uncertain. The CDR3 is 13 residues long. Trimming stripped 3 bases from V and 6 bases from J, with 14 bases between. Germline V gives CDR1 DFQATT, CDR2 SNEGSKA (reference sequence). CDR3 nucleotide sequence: TGCAGTGCTAGTGTGTCGGCCTACTCTGAAGCTTTCTTT. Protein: CSASVSAYSEAFF.